What follows are 15 T cell receptor beta chains derived from one specimen sequenced in a study of resident and recirculating memory T cells in vitiligo. TCRdb's table, derived via immunoSEQ multiplex PCR, lists solely in-frame clones and lacks some. The table lists approximately 150 clones, around 82% of them singletons. The specimen was lesional skin. The receptors stem from a male donor with vitiligo.

The chain uses TRBV6-1 and TRBJ1-5; D gene ambiguous. Germline assignment: CDR1 MNHNS and CDR2 SASEGT. CDR3 length: 12 amino acids. V was clipped by 7 bases and J by 5 bases, with 9 bases between them. CDR3 sequence: CASMMEYQPQHF. DNA of the CDR3: TGTGCCAGCATGATGGAGTATCAGCCCCAGCATTTT.

This rearrangement joins TRBV9 to TRBJ2-5, with a possible D match to TRBD1 (6 bases). With 3 bases removed from V and 4 bases from J, the gap between germline ends came to 10 bases. The germline CDR1 and CDR2 sequences are SGDLS and YYNGEE. The CDR3 runs 13 residues. CDR3 residues: CASSEQGRETQYF. For the CDR3, the DNA is TGTGCCAGCAGCGAACAGGGACGAGAGACCCAGTACTTC.

V usage is TRBV5-4 and J usage is TRBJ1-1; a weak D match, TRBD1 (6 bases). V was trimmed by 4 bases and J by 1 base, leaving 8 bases between them. The CDR3 is 13 amino acids. Germline CDR1 SGHNT, CDR2 YYREEE (reference sequence). In DNA form, the CDR3 reads TGTGCCAGCAGCAAAGGGGGGAACACTGAAGCTTTCTTT. Translating it yields CASSKGGNTEAFF. The full variable domain, rest sourced from reference TRBV5-4 and TRBJ1-1, is ETGVTQSPTHLIKTRGQQVTLRCSSQSGHNTVSWYQQALGQGPQFIFQYYREEENGRGNFPPRFSGLQFPNYSSELNVNALELDDSALYLCASSKGGNTEAFFGQGTRLTVV.

The V gene is TRBV19, the J gene TRBJ2-7; 7 positions agree with TRBD2. V shed 9 bases, J shed 0 bases, and the junction held 8 bases outside the gene matches. The CDR3 has 14 amino acids. Germline CDR1 is LNHDA and CDR2 is SQIVND (reference sequence). CDR3 residues: CARVRPGGSYEQYF. The CDR3, as DNA: TGTGCCAGGGTAAGGCCGGGGGGCTCCTACGAGCAGTACTTC. The full variable domain, its missing parts supplied by reference TRBV19 and TRBJ2-7, is DGGITQSPKYLFRKEGQNVTLSCEQNLNHDAMYWYRQDPGQGLRLIYYSQIVNDFQKGDIAEGYSVSREKKESFPLTVTSAQKNPTAFYLCARVRPGGSYEQYFGPGTRLTVT.

The rearrangement links TRBV7-9 to TRBJ2-7; possible D gene TRBD1, 5 bases. Trimming stripped 0 bases from V and 13 bases from J, with 16 bases between. The CDR3 covers 13 residues. Germline lookup yields CDR1 SEHNR and CDR2 FQNEAQ (reference sequence). CDR3 DNA sequence: TGTGCCAGCAGCTTAGCCCCACAGGACATGGAATACTTC. It is translated as CASSLAPQDMEYF.

V usage is TRBV7-2 and J usage is TRBJ2-1; 7 bases line up with TRBD1. CDR3 length equals 15 residues. J gave up 0 bases and V 9 bases, and 8 bases lay outside the gene matches. Germline V gene data show CDR1 as SGHTA and CDR2 as FQGNSA. CDR3 sequence reads: CASWVRGNSYNEQFF. DNA of the CDR3: TGTGCCAGTTGGGTCAGGGGGAACTCCTACAATGAGCAGTTCTTC.

This clone was picked up one time. This chain uses TRBV6-1 with TRBJ2-7; 11 bases fit TRBD1. Unmatched junction bases numbered 12, after V lost 0 bases and J lost 5 bases. The CDR3 runs 18 residues. CDR1 and CDR2 (germline): MNHNS, SASEGT. The CDR3 bases are TGTGCCAGCAGTGAAGCGCCCCCCGGGGGGACAGGGGGAAACGAGCAGTACTTC. This encodes CASSEAPPGGTGGNEQYF.

The chain recombines TRBV7-2 with TRBJ2-5; D unclear. Germline CDR1 and CDR2: SGHTA and FQGNSA. V was shortened by 7 bases and J by 6 bases, with 9 bases between the two germline ends. This CDR3 spans 11 amino acids. The CDR3 DNA is TGTGCCAGCACCCCCACACAGACCCAGTACTTC. This codes for CASTPTQTQYF.

CDR3 nucleotide sequence: TGTGCCACCAGCAGAGGTACGGGACAGGGTATCGGGGCTGAAGCTTTCTTT. Translated: CATSRGTGQGIGAEAFF. This chain joins TRBV15 and TRBJ1-1; 9 bases align to TRBD1. CDR3 length: 17 amino acids. Looked up from germline, CDR1 is LNHNV and CDR2 is YYDKDF (reference sequence). Trimming removed 1 base from V and 6 bases from J; junction bases left unmatched: 12.

The chain carries TRBV29-1 and TRBJ1-1, with a tentative D call TRBD1 (5 bases). Trimming took 0 bases from V and 1 from J, leaving 21 bases between them. There are 18 residues in the CDR3. Germline V gene data show CDR1 as SQVTM and CDR2 as ANQGSEA. The CDR3 is CSVEDREFGDWGNTEAFF. The CDR3 nucleotides are TGCAGCGTTGAAGATCGGGAATTCGGGGACTGGGGGAACACTGAAGCTTTCTTT.

The chain combines TRBV4-1 with TRBJ1-2, with a tentative D call TRBD1 (5 bases). This CDR3 is 15 amino acids long. Per the germline V gene, CDR1 is MGHRA and CDR2 is YSYEKL. The V and J ends lost 4 bases and 3 bases respectively, with 15 bases between them. The CDR3 region is CASSLPGGLYYGYTF. The CDR3 nucleotides read TGCGCCAGCAGCCTCCCCGGGGGACTTTACTATGGCTACACCTTC.

V gene TRBV7-8 combines with J gene TRBJ2-1; TRBD2 aligns across 10 bases. The CDR3 spans 19 residues. The trim removed 0 bases at V and 2 bases at J, leaving 10 bases unmatched. Germline V gene sequence: CDR1 SGHVS, CDR2 FQNEAQ. The CDR3 region has the DNA TGTGCCAGCAGCTTAGCGTATCTAGCGGGAGAGAGTGCCTACAATGAGCAGTTCTTC. Amino acid sequence: CASSLAYLAGESAYNEQFF.

CDR3 coding DNA: TGTGCCAGCAGCGTGCCTAGGATCCCCGAGCAGTTCTTC. It is translated as CASSVPRIPEQFF. The genes are TRBV11-3 and TRBJ2-1; no firm D call. Trimming removed 5 bases at V and 10 bases at J, with 15 bases between. The CDR3 is 13 amino acids. CDR1 and CDR2 (germline): SGHNT, YENEEA.

The chain has TRBV4-1 and TRBJ2-1; the match to TRBD1 covers 8 bases. This CDR3 has 15 amino acids. Germline V gives CDR1 MGHRA, CDR2 YSYEKL. The J segment lost 6 bases and the V segment lost 1 base, leaving 5 bases of the junction unmatched. The chain's CDR3 is CASSQVEQGGNEQFF. In DNA, the CDR3 is TGCGCCAGCAGCCAAGTGGAACAGGGGGGCAATGAGCAGTTCTTC.

The V call is TRBV28, the J call TRBJ2-7; a weak D match, TRBD2 (6 bases). CDR1 is MDHEN and CDR2 is SYDVKM in the germline V gene. The CDR3 covers 12 residues. Between the trimmed V and J ends, which lost 3 bases and 3 bases, there was a span of 6 bases. The CDR3 nucleotides are TGTGCCAGCAGTTTGGGAGGCTACGAGCAGTACTTC. Its translation is CASSLGGYEQYF.